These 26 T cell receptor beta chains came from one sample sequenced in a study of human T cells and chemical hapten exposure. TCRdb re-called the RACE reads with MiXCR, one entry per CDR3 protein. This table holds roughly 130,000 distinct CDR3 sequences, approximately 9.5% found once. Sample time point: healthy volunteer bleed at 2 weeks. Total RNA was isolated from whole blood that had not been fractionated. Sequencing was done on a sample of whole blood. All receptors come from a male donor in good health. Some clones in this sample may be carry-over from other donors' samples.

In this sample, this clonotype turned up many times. This CDR3 is CASSHMGRTYEQYF. CDR3 bases: TGTGCCAGCAGCCACATGGGACGGACCTACGAGCAGTACTTC. The chain has TRBV3-1 and TRBJ2-7; D may match TRBD1 or TRBD2 (5 bases each). This CDR3 is built from 14 residues. Germline CDR1 and CDR2: LGHDT and YNNKEL (reference sequence). V was clipped by 3 bases and J by 2 bases, with 11 bases between them.

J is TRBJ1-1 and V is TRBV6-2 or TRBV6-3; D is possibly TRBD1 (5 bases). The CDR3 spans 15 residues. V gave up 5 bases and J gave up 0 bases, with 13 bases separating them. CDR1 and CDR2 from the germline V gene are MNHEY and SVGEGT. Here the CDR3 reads CASSPFWGMNTEAFF. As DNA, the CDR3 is TGTGCCAGCAGTCCCTTCTGGGGCATGAACACTGAAGCTTTCTTT.

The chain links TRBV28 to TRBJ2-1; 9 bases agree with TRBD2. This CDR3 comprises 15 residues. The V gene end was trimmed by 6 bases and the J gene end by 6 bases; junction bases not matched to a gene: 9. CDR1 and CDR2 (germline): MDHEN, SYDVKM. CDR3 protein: CASRGSGSGVNEQFF. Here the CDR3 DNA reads TGTGCCAGCAGGGGTAGCGGGAGTGGGGTCAATGAGCAGTTCTTC. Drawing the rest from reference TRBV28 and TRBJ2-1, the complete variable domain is DVKVTQSSRYLVKRTGEKVFLECVQDMDHENMFWYRQDPGLGLRLIYFSYDVKMKEKGDIPEGYSVSREKKERFSLILESASTNQTSMYLCASRGSGSGVNEQFFGPGTRLTVL.

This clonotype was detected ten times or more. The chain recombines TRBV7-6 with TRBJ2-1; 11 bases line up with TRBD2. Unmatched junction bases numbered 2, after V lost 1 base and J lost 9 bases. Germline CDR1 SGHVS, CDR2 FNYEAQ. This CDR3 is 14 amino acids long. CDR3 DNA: TGTGCCAGCAGCTTAGGTAGCGGGAGGGGTGAGCAGTTCTTC. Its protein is CASSLGSGRGEQFF.

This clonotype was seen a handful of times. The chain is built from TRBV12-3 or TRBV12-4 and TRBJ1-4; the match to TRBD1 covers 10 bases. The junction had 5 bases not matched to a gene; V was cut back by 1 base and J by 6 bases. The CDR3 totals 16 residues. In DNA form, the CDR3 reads TGTGCCAGCAGTTTAGATATCGGGACAGGGGATGAAAAACTGTTTTTT. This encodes CASSLDIGTGDEKLFF.

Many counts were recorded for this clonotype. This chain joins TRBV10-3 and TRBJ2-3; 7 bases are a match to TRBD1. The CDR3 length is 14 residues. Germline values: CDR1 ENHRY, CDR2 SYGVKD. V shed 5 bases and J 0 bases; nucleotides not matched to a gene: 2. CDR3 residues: CAISWDSSTDTQYF. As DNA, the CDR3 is TGTGCCATCAGTTGGGACAGTAGCACAGATACGCAGTATTTT.

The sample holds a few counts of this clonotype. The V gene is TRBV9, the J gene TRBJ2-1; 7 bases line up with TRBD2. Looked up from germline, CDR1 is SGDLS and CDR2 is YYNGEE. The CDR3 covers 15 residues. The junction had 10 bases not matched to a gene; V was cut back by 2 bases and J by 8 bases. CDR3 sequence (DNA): TGTGCCAGCAGCGTGGGGGACTACCGTGCCGATGAGCAGTTCTTC. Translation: CASSVGDYRADEQFF.

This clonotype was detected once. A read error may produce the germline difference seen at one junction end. In nucleotides, the CDR3 is TGTGCCAGCAGTTACGGGCCAGCCTCTGGGACCAACGTCCTGACTTTC. This translates into CASSYGPASGTNVLTF. This chain uses TRBV6-6 with TRBJ2-6; the D is unclear. Germline V gives CDR1 MNHNY, CDR2 SVGAGI (reference sequence). CDR3 length: 16 amino acids.

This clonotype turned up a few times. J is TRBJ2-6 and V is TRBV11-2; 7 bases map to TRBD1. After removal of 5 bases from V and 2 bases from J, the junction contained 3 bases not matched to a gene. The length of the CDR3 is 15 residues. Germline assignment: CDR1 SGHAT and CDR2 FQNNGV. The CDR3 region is CASSPTGTGANVLTF. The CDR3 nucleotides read TGTGCCAGCAGCCCGACAGGGACTGGGGCCAACGTCCTGACTTTC.

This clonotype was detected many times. The CDR3: CASSLAGSYEQYF. DNA of the CDR3: TGTGCCAGCTCATTAGCGGGGAGCTACGAGCAGTACTTC. V gene TRBV25-1 combines with J gene TRBJ2-7, with 8 nucleotides matching TRBD2. CDR3 length: 13 amino acids. Germline assignment: CDR1 MGHDK and CDR2 SYGVNS. V was pared by 8 bases and J by 3 bases, with 6 bases of the junction left unmatched.

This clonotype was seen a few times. CDR3 DNA sequence: TGTGCCAGTAGTATGGCAGGCTGGGGGACAGGGGCTGGAGATACGCAGTATTTT. It is translated as CASSMAGWGTGAGDTQYF. The V and J genes are TRBV19 and TRBJ2-3; TRBD1 agrees at 10 bases. Trimming cost V 3 bases and J 5 bases; bases outside gene matches: 14. The CDR3 has 18 amino acids. Germline loops: CDR1 LNHDA, CDR2 SQIVND (reference sequence).

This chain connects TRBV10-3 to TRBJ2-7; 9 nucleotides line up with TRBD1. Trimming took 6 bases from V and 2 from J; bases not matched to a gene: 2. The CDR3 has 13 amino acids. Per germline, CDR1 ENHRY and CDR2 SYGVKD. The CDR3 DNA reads TGTGCCATCAGGGGGGACAGGGCCTACGAGCAGTACTTC. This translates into CAIRGDRAYEQYF.

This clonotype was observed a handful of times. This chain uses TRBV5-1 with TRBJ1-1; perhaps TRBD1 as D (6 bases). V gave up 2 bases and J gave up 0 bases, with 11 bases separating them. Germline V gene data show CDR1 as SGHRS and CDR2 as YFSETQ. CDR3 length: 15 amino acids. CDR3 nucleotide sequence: TGCGCCAGCAGCTTAATGACAGGCATGAACACTGAAGCTTTCTTT. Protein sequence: CASSLMTGMNTEAFF.

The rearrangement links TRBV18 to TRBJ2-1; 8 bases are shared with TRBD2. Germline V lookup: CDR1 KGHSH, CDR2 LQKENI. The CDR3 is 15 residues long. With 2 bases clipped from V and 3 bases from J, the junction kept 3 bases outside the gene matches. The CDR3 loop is CASSPVAGSYNEQFF. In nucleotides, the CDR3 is TGTGCCAGCTCACCAGTAGCGGGAAGCTACAATGAGCAGTTCTTC.

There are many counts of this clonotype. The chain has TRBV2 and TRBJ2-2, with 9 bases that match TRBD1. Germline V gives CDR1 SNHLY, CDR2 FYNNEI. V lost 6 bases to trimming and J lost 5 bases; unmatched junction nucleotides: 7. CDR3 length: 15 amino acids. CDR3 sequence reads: CASRVQGAHTGELFF. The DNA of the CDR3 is TGTGCCAGCAGAGTACAGGGGGCGCATACCGGGGAGCTGTTTTTT.

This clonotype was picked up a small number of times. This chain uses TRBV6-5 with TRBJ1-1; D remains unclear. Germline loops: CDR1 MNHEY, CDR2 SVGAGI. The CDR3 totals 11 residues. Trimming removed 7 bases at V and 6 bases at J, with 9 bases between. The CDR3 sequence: CASIMGAEAFF. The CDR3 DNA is TGTGCCAGCATCATGGGAGCTGAAGCTTTCTTT.

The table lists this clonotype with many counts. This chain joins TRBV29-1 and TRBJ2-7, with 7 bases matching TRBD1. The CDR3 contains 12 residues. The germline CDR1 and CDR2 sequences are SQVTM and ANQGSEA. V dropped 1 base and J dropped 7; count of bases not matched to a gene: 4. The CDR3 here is CSVEGQGGEQYF. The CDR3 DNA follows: TGCAGCGTTGAAGGACAGGGTGGAGAGCAGTACTTC.

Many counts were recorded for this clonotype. CDR3 protein: CSVESAGADNEQFF. For the CDR3, the DNA is TGCAGCGTTGAGTCAGCGGGAGCCGACAATGAGCAGTTCTTC. The chain has TRBV29-1 and TRBJ2-1; 8 bases match TRBD2. After removal of 3 bases from V and 5 bases from J, the junction contained 6 bases not matched to a gene. Per the germline V gene, CDR1 is SQVTM and CDR2 is ANQGSEA. This CDR3 has 14 residues.

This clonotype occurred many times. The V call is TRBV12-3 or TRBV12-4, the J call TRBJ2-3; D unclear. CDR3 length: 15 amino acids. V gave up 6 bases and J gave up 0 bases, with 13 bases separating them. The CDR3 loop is CASRSIALSTDTQYF. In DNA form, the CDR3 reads TGTGCCAGCAGGTCAATAGCCCTTAGCACAGATACGCAGTATTTT.

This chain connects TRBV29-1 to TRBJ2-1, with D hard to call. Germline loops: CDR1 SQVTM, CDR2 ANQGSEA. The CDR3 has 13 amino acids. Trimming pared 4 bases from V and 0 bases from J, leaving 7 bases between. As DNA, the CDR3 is TGCAGCGTTGGAGAGAGCTCCTACAATGAGCAGTTCTTC. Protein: CSVGESSYNEQFF.

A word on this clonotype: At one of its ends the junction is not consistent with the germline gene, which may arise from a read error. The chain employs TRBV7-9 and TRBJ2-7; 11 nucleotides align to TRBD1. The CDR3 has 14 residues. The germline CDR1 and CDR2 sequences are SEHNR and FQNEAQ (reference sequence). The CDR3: CARSRDRGSYEQYF. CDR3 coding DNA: TGTGCCCGCAGCCGGGACAGGGGGTCTTACGAGCAGTACTTC.

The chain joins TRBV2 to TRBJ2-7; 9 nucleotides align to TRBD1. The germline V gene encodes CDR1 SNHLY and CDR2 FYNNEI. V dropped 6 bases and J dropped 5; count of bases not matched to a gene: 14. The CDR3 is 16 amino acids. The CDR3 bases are TGTGCCAGCAGCGGACCCGAGGGGGACAGGGTCCACGAGCAGTACTTC. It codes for CASSGPEGDRVHEQYF.

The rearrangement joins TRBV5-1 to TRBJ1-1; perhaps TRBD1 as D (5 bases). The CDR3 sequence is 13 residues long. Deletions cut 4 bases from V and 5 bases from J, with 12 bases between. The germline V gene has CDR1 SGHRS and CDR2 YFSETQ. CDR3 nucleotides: TGCGCCAGCAGCCGGTCGGGGGAGACTGAAGCTTTCTTT. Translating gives CASSRSGETEAFF.

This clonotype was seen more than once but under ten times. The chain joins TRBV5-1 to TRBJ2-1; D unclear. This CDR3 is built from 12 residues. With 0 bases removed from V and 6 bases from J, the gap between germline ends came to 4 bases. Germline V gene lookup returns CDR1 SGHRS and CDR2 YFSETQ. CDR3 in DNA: TGCGCCAGCAGCTTGGATGGCAATGAGCAGTTCTTC. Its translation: CASSLDGNEQFF.

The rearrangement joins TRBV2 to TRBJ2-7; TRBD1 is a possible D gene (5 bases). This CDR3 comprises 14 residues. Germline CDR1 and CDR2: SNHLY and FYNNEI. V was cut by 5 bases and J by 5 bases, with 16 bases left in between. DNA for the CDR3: TGTGCCAGCAGTCGGTCACAGGTAACCCACGAGCAGTACTTC. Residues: CASSRSQVTHEQYF.

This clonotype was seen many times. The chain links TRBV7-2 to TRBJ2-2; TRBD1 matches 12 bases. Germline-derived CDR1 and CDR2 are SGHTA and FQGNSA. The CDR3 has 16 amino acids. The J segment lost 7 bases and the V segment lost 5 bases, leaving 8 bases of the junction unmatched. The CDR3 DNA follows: TGTGCCAGCAGCCCGGGGGACAGGGGGCTAATCGGGGAGCTGTTTTTT. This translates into CASSPGDRGLIGELFF. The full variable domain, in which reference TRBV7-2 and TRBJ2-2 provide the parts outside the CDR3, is GAGVSQSPSNKVTEKGKDVELRCDPISGHTALYWYRQSLGQGLEFLIYFQGNSAPDKSGLPSDRFSAERTGGSVSTLTIQRTQQEDSAVYLCASSPGDRGLIGELFFGEGSRLTVL.